The source of this TCR beta chain is a study of cytomegalovirus exposure and HLA in healthy donors. In the study overall: From donors who were HLA-typed, an early data release held 65 million to 85 million unique TCRs. Broader study findings: Another analysis was done later, and it associated 17,000 or so TCR beta sequences with HLA alleles at 0.05 false discovery rate.

In regard to this clone: Its antigen is currently unknown.

The PCR contained 60 Vbeta and 13 Jbeta primers. Profiling relied on immunoSEQ multiplex PCR, and the TCRdb table lists in-frame clones only, not all of them. Counted here are roughly 86,000 clones, roughly 80% occurring once; the ten biggest clones make up less than 9.5%. Trimming stripped 4 bases from V and 6 bases from J, with 16 bases between. The CDR3 length is 14 residues. Germline V CDR1 and CDR2: PRHDT, FYEKMQ (reference sequence). The TCR comes from a man in his forties or fifties in good health and CMV-seropositive. The sequenced sample was PBMCs. This chain uses TRBV13 with TRBJ2-7; D is perhaps TRBD2 (6 bases). This chain's CDR3 is CASSSTLGGGEQYF. The CDR3 region has the DNA TGTGCCAGCAGCTCGACCCTGGGAGGCGGCGAGCAGTACTTC. Complete variable domain (other parts from reference TRBV13 and TRBJ2-7): AAGVIQSPRHLIKEKRETATLKCYPIPRHDTVYWYQQGPGQDPQFLISFYEKMQSDKGSIPDRFSAQQFSDYHSELNMSSLELGDSALYFCASSSTLGGGEQYFGPGTRLTVT.